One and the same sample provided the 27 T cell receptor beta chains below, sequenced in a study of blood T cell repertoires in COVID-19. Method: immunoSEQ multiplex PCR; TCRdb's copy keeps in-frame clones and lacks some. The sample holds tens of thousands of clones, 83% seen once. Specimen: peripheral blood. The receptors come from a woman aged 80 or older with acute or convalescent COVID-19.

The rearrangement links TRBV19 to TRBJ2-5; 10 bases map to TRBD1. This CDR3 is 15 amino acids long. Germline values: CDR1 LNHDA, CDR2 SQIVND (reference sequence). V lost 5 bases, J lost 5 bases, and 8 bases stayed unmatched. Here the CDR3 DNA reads TGTGCCAGTAGTGTGACAGGGGGCGCTGGGGAGACCCAGTACTTC. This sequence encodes CASSVTGGAGETQYF.

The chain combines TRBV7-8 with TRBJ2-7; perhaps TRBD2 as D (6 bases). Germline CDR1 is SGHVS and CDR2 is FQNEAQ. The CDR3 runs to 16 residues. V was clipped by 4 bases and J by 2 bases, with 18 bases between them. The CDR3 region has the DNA TGTGCCAGCAGCTCACCCCTAGTGCGGGACCCCTACGAGCAGTACTTC. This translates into CASSSPLVRDPYEQYF.

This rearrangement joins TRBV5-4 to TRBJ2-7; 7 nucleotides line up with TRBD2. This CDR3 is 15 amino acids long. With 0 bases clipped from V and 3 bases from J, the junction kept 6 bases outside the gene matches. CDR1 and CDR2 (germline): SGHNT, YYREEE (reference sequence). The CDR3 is CASSLGPRESYEQYF. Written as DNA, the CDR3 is TGTGCCAGCAGCTTGGGTCCGCGGGAGAGCTACGAGCAGTACTTC.

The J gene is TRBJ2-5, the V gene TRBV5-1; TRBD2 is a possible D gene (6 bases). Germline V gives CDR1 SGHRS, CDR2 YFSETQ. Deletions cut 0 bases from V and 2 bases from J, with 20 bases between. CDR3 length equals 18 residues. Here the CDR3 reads CASSLAFLGSGSQETQYF. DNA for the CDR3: TGCGCCAGCAGCTTGGCTTTTTTGGGTAGCGGATCTCAAGAGACCCAGTACTTC.

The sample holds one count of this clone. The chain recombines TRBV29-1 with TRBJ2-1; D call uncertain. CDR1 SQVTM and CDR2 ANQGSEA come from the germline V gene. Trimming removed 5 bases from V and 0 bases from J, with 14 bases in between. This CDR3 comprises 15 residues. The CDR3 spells CSVLGASYSYNEQFF. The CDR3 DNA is TGCAGCGTTTTGGGCGCCTCCTACTCCTACAATGAGCAGTTCTTC.

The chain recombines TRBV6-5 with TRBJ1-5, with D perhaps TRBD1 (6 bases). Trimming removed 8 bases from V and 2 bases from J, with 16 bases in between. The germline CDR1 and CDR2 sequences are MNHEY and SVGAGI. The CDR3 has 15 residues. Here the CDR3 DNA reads TGTGCCAGCTTCAGGGGTGGGGACGGCAATCAGCCCCAGCATTTT. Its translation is CASFRGGDGNQPQHF.

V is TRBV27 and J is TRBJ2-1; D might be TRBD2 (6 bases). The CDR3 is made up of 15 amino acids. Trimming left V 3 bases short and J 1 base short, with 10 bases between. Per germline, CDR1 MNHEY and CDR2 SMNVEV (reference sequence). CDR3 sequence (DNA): TGTGCCAGCAGTTTTTGGGGAGGTTCCTACAATGAGCAGTTCTTC. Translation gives CASSFWGGSYNEQFF.

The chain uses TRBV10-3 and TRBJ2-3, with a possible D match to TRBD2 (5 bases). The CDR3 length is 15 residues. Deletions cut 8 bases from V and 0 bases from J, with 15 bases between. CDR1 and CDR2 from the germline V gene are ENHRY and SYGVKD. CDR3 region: CAIRSSAVSTDTQYF. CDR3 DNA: TGTGCCATCCGGTCTTCAGCGGTTAGCACAGATACGCAGTATTTT.

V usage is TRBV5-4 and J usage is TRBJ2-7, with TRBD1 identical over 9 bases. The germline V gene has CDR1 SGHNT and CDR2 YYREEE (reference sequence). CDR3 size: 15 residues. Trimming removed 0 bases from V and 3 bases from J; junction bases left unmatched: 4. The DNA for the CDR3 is TGTGCCAGCAGCTTGGCGGGACAGGGAAACTACGAGCAGTACTTC. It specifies CASSLAGQGNYEQYF.

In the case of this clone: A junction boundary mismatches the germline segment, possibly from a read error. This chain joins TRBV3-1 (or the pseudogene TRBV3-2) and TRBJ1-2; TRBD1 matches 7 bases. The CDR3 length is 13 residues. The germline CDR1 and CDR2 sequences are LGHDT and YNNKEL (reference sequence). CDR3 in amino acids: CASSQDREDGYTF. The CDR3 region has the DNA TGTGCCAGCAGTCAAGACAGGGAGGACGGCTACACCTTC.

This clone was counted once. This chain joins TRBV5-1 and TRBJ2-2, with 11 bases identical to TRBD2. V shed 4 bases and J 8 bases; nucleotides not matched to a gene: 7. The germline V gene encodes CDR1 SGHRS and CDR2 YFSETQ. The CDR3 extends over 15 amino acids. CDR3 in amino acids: CASSRLAGGTGELFF. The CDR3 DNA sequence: TGCGCCAGCAGCCGGCTAGCGGGAGGAACGGGGGAGCTGTTTTTT.

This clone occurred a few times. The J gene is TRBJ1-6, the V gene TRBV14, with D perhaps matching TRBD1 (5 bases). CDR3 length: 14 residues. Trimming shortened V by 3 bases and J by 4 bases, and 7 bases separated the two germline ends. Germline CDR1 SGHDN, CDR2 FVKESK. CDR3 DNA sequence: TGTGCCAGCAGCCATAGACAGTATAATTCACCCCTCCACTTT. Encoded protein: CASSHRQYNSPLHF.

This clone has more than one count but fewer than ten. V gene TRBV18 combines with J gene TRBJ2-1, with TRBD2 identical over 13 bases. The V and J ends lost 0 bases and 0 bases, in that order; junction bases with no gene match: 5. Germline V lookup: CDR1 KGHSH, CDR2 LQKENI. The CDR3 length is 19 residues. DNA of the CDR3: TGTGCCAGCTCACCACCGGGGACTAGCGGGACCCTCTCCTACAATGAGCAGTTCTTC. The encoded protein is CASSPPGTSGTLSYNEQFF.

CDR3 region: CASSNGDNTDTQYF. The CDR3 DNA reads TGTGCCAGCAGCAATGGGGACAACACAGATACGCAGTATTTT. The chain joins TRBV12-1 to TRBJ2-3; the DNA was not used to check the table's D call, TRBD1. TRBV12-1 has pseudogene status. The CDR3 spans 14 residues.

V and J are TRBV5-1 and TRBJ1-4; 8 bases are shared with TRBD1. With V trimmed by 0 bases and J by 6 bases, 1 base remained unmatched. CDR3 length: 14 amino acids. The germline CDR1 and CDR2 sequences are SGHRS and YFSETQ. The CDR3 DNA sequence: TGCGCCAGCAGCTTGGTGGGACAGGATGAAAAACTGTTTTTT. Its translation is CASSLVGQDEKLFF.

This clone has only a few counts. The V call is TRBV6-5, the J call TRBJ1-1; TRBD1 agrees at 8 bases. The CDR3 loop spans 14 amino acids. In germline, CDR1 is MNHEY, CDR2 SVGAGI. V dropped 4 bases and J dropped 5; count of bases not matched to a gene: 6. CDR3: CASSFGQGWTEAFF. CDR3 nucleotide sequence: TGTGCCAGCAGTTTTGGACAGGGTTGGACTGAAGCTTTCTTT.

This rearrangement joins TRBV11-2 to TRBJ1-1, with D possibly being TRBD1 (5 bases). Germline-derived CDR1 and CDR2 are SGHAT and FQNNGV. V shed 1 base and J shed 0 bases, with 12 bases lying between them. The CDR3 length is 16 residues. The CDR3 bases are TGTGCCAGCAGCTTAGTGGGGCGACACCTGAACACTGAAGCTTTCTTT. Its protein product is CASSLVGRHLNTEAFF. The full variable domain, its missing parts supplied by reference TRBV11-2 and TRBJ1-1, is EAGVAQSPRYKIIEKRQSVAFWCNPISGHATLYWYQQILGQGPKLLIQFQNNGVVDDSQLPKDRFSAERLKGVDSTLKIQPAKLEDSAVYLCASSLVGRHLNTEAFFGQGTRLTVV.

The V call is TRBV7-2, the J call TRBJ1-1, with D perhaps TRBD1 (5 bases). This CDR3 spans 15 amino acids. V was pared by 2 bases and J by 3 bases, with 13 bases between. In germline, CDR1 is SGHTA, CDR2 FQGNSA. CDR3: CASSLIRVRDTEAFF. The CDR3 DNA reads TGTGCCAGCAGCTTAATCAGGGTGCGAGACACTGAAGCTTTCTTT. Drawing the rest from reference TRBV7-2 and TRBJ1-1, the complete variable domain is GAGVSQSPSNKVTEKGKDVELRCDPISGHTALYWYRQSLGQGLEFLIYFQGNSAPDKSGLPSDRFSAERTGGSVSTLTIQRTQQEDSAVYLCASSLIRVRDTEAFFGQGTRLTVV.

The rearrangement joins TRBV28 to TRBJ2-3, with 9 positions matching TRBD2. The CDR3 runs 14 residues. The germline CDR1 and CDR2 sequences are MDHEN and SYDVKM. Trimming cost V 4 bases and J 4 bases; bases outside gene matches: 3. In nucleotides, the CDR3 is TGTGCCAGCAGTTCGGGACTAGCTCCAGATACGCAGTATTTT. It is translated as CASSSGLAPDTQYF.

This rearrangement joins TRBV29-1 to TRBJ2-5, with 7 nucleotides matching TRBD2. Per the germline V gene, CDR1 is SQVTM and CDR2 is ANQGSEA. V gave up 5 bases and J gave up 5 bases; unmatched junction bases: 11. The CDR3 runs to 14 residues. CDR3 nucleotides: TGCAGCGTTTTCCGTGGGGGAGGGTCGGAGACCCAGTACTTC. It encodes CSVFRGGGSETQYF.

CDR3 amino acids: CASSSQSYEQYF. The CDR3 bases are TGCGCCAGCAGCTCACAGTCCTACGAGCAGTACTTC. The J gene is TRBJ2-7, the V gene TRBV5-1; D call uncertain. CDR3 size: 12 residues. V was cut by 3 bases and J by 1 base, with 5 bases left in between. Germline loops: CDR1 SGHRS, CDR2 YFSETQ.

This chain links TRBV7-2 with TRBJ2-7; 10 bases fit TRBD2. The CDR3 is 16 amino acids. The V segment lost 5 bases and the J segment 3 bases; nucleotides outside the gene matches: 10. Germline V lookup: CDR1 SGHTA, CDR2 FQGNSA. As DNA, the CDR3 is TGTGCCAGCAGCGCCCGTACTAGCGGGATGGGCTACGAGCAGTACTTC. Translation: CASSARTSGMGYEQYF.

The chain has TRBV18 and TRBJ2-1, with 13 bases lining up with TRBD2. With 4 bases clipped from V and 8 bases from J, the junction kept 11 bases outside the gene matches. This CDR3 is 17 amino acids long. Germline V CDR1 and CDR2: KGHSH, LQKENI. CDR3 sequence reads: CASSRTSGRVVSDEQFF. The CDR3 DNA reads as TGTGCCAGCTCACGGACTAGCGGGAGAGTGGTATCGGATGAGCAGTTCTTC.

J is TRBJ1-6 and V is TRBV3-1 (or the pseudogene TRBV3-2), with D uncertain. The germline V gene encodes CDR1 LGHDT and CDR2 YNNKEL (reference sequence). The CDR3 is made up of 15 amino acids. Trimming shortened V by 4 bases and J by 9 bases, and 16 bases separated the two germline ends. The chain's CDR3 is CASSPVWIGLSPLHF. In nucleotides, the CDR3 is TGTGCCAGCAGCCCTGTATGGATTGGGCTTTCACCCCTCCACTTT.

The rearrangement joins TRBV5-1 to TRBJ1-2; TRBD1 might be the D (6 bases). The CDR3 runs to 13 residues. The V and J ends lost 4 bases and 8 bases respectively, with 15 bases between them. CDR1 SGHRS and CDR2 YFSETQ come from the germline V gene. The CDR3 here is CASSGSGQRGYTF. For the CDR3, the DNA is TGCGCCAGCAGCGGGAGCGGACAGAGAGGCTACACCTTC.

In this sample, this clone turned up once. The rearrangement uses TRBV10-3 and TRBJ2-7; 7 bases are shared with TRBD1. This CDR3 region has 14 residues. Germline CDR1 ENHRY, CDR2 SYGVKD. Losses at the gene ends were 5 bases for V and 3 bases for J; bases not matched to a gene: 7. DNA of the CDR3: TGTGCCATCAGTATCACCGGGACAGACTACGAGCAGTACTTC. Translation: CAISITGTDYEQYF.

CDR3 coding DNA: TGTGCCAGCACCAAGACGGGAGGGACTGAAGCTTTCTTT. It is translated as CASTKTGGTEAFF. The chain couples TRBV6-5 to TRBJ1-1; the D is unclear. The germline CDR1 and CDR2 sequences are MNHEY and SVGAGI. V dropped 7 bases and J dropped 5 bases, with 14 bases sitting between them. The CDR3 contains 13 residues.